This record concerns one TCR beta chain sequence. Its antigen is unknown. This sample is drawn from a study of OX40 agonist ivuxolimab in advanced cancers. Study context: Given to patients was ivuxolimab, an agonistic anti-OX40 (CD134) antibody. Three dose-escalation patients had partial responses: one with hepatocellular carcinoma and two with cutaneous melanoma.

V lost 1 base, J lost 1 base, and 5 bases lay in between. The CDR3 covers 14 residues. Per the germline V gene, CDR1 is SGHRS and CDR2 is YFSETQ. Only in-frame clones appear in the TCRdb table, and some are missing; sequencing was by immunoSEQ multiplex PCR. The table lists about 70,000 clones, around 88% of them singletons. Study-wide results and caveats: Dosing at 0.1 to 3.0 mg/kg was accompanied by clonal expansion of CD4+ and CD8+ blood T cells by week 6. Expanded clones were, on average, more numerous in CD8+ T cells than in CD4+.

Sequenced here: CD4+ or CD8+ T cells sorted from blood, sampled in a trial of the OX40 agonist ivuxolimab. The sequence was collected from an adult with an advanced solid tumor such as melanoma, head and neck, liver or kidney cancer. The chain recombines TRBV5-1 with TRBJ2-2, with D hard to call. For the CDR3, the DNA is TGCGCCAGCAGCTTGAGACAGAACACCGGGGAGCTGTTTTTT. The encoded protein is CASSLRQNTGELFF. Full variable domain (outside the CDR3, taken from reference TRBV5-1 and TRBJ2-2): KAGVTQTPRYLIKTRGQQVTLSCSPISGHRSVSWYQQTPGQGLQFLFEYFSETQRNKGNFPGRFSGRQFSNSRSEMNVSTLELGDSALYLCASSLRQNTGELFFGEGSRLTVL.